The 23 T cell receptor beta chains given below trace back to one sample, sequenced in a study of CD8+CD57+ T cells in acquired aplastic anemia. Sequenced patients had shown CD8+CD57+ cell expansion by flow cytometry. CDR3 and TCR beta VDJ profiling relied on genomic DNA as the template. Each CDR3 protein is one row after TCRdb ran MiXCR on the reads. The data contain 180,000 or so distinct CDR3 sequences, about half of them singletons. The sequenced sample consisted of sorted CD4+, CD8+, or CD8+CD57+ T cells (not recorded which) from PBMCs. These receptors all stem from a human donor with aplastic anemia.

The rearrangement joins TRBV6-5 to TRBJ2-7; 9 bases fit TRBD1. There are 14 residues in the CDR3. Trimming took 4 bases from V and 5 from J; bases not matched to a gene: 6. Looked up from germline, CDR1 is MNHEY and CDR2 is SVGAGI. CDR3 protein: CASSLGTGSHEQYF. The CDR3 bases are TGTGCCAGCAGTTTGGGGACAGGGAGCCACGAGCAGTACTTC.

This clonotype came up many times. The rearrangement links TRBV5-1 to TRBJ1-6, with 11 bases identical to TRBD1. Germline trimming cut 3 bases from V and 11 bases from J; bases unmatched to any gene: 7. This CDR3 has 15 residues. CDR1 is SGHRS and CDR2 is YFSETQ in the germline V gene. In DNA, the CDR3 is TGCGCCAGCAGCTCGGGACAGGGGGTAGGACCACCCCTCCACTTT. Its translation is CASSSGQGVGPPLHF.

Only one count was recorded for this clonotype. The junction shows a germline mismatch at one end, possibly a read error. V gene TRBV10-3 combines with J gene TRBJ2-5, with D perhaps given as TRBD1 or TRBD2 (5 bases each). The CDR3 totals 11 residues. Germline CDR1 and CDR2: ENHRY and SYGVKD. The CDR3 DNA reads TGTGCCAGCAGTTTTGGGGGGACCCAGTACTTC. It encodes CASSFGGTQYF.

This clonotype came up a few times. Here the CDR3 reads CSARVPARRQGPKETQYF. The CDR3 DNA reads TGCAGTGCTAGAGTCCCAGCCCGTAGACAGGGGCCGAAAGAGACCCAGTACTTC. V usage is TRBV20-1 and J usage is TRBJ2-5; 8 positions match TRBD1. Germline V gene data show CDR1 as DFQATT and CDR2 as SNEGSKA (reference sequence). CDR3 length: 18 amino acids. V shed 1 base and J 3 bases; nucleotides not matched to a gene: 16.

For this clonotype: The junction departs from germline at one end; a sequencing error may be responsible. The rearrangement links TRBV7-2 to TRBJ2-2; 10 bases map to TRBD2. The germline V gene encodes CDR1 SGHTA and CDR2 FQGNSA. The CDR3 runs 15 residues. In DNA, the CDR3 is TGTGCCAGCAGCCCCAGGACTAGCGGAACCGGGAAGCTGTTTTTT. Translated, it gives CASSPRTSGTGKLFF.

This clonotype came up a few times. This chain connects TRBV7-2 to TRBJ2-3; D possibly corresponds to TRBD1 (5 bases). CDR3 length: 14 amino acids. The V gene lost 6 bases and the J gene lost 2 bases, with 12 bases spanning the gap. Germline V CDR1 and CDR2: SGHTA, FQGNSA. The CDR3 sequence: CASRPDSYTDTQYF. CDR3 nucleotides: TGTGCCAGCAGACCCGACAGCTACACAGATACGCAGTATTTT.

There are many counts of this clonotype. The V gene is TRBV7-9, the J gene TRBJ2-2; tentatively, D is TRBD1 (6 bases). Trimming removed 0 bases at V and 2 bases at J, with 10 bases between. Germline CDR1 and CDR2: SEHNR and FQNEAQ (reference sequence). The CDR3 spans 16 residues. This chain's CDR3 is CASSLASGVNTGELFF. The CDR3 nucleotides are TGTGCCAGCAGCTTAGCCTCAGGGGTTAACACCGGGGAGCTGTTTTTT.

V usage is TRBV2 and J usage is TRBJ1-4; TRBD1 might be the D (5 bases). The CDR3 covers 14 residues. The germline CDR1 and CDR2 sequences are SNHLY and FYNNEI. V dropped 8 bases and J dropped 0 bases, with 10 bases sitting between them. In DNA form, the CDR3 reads TGTGCCAGCTCACCGGGGGCAACTAATGAAAAACTGTTTTTT. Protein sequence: CASSPGATNEKLFF.

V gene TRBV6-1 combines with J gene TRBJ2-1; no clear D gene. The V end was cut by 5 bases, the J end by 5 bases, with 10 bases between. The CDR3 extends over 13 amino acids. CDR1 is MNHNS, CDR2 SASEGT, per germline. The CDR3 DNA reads TGTGCCAGCAGTATCGGCAGGAACAATGAGCAGTTCTTC. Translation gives CASSIGRNNEQFF.

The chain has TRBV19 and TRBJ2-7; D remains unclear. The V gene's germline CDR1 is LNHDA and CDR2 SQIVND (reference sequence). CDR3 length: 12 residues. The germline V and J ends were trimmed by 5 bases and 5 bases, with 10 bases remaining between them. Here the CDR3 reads CASSHGVNEQYF. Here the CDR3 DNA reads TGTGCCAGTAGTCATGGTGTCAACGAGCAGTACTTC.

The CDR3 is CASSLRERSYEQYF. As DNA, the CDR3 is TGTGCCAGCAGCTTGCGGGAGCGCTCCTACGAGCAGTACTTC. V and J are TRBV5-6 and TRBJ2-7; D might be TRBD2 (6 bases). The CDR3 spans 14 residues. Germline V gene lookup returns CDR1 SGHDT and CDR2 YYEEEE. V dropped 1 base and J dropped 0 bases, with 8 bases sitting between them.

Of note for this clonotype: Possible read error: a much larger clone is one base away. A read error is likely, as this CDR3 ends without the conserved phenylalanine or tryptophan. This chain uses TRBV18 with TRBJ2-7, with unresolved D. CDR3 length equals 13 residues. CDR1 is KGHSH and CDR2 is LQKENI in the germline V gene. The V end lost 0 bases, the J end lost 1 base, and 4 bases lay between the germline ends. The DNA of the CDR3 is TGTGCCAGCTCACCACCCACATCCTACGAGCAGTACTCC. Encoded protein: CASSPPTSYEQYS.

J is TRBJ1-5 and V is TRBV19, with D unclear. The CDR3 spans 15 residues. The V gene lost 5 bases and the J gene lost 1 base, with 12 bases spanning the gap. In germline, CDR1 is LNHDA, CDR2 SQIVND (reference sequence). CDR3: CASSVSGSSNQPQHF. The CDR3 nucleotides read TGTGCCAGTAGTGTGAGTGGGTCAAGCAATCAGCCCCAGCATTTT.

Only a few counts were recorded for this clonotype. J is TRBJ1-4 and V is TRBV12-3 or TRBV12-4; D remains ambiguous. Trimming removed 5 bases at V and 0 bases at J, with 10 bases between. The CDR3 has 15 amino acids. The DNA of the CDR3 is TGTGCCAGCAGTCCGGGAGCTTCAACTAATGAAAAACTGTTTTTT. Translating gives CASSPGASTNEKLFF.

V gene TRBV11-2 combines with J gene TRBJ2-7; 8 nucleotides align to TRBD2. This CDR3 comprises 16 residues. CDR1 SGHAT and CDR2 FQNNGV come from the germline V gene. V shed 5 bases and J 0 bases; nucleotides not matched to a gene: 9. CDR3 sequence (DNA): TGTGCCAGCAGCCGTGGTACGGGAGGGCTCTCCTACGAGCAGTACTTC. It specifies CASSRGTGGLSYEQYF. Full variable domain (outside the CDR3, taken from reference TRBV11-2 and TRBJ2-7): EAGVAQSPRYKIIEKRQSVAFWCNPISGHATLYWYQQILGQGPKLLIQFQNNGVVDDSQLPKDRFSAERLKGVDSTLKIQPAKLEDSAVYLCASSRGTGGLSYEQYFGPGTRLTVT.

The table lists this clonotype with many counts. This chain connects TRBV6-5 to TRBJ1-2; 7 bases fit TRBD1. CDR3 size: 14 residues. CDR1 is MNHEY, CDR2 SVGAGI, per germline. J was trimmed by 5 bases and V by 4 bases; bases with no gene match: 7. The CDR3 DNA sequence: TGTGCCAGCAGTTCCCAGGGGGGTCGGTATGGCTACACCTTC. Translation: CASSSQGGRYGYTF.

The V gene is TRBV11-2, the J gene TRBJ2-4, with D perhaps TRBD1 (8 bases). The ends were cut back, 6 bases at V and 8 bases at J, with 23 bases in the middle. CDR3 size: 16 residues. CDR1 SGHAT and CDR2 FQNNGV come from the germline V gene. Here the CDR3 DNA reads TGTGCCAGCAGTTTGAGACAGGGGCGGGGAGGGGACATTCAGTACTTC. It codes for CASSLRQGRGGDIQYF.

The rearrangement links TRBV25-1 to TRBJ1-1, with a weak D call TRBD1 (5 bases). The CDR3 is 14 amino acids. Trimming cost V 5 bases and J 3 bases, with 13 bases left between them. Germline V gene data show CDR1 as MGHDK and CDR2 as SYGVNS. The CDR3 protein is CASSTVTGHTEAFF. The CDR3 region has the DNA TGTGCCAGCAGTACAGTGACGGGGCACACTGAAGCTTTCTTT.

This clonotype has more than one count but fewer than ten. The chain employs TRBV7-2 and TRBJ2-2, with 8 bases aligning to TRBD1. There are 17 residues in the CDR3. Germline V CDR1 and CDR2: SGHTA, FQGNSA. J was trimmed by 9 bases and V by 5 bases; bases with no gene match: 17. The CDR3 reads CASSPGLGQGFGRELFF. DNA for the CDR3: TGTGCCAGCAGCCCCGGCCTAGGACAGGGCTTTGGGCGGGAGCTGTTTTTT.

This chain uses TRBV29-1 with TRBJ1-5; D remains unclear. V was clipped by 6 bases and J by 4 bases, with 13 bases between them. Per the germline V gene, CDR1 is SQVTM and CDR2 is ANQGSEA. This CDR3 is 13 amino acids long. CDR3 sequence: CSVAATTNQPQHF. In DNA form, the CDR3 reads TGCAGCGTGGCGGCCACGACAAATCAGCCCCAGCATTTT.

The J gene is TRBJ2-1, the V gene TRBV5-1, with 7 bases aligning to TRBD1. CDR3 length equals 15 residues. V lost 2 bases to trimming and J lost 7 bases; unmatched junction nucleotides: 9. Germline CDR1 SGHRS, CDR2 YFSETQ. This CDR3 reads CASSLRGGPGNEQFF. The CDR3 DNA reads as TGCGCCAGCAGCTTAAGAGGGGGCCCGGGGAATGAGCAGTTCTTC.

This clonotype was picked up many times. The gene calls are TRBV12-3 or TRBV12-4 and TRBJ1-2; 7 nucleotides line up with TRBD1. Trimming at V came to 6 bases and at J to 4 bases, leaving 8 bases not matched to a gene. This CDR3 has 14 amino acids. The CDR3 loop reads CASRSAGTAYGYTF. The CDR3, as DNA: TGTGCCAGCAGATCCGCCGGGACAGCCTATGGCTACACCTTC.

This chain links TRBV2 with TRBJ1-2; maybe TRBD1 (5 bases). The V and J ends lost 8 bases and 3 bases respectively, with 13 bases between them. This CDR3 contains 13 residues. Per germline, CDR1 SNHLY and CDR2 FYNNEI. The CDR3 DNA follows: TGTGCCAGCGACAGCACCGTCGACTATGGCTACACCTTC. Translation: CASDSTVDYGYTF.